Listed here are 9 T cell receptor beta chains from one sample, sequenced in a study of CD8+ T cells in alopecia areata (dated by TCRdb to 2016 to 2018). This specimen's treatment or condition label, interpreted: oral pan-JAK inhibitor, 5-10 mg twice daily. Receptor libraries were prepared by the immunoSEQ multiplex PCR assay. RNA was extracted from all samples and reverse transcribed into cDNA as template for TCR sequencing. The table comes from immuneACCESS by way of TCRdb, which keeps in-frame sequences with V and J called. Part of the clones is missing from these tables; in studies checked, under half for an unresolved V gene and the rest for unknown reasons. Here the sample has 200,000 or so clones; less than 45% occur a single time. 0.4% to 0.55% of the sample is held by the ten biggest clonotypes. The sample consisted of CD4+ T cells sorted from blood, taken at approximately week 30, from a patient treated with tofacitinib. The receptor set was obtained from a human donor with alopecia areata.

J is TRBJ2-7 and V is TRBV2, with TRBD2 as a possible D gene (6 bases). The germline V gene encodes CDR1 SNHLY and CDR2 FYNNEI. Trimming removed 6 bases from V and 9 bases from J, with 24 bases in between. The length of the CDR3 is 15 residues. This CDR3 reads CASRTETDMGTRQYF. CDR3 sequence (DNA): TGTGCCAGCAGGACCGAGACGGATATGGGGACTCGGCAGTACTTC.

The chain links TRBV7-8 to TRBJ1-1; a weak D match, TRBD1 (5 bases). Germline V gives CDR1 SGHVS, CDR2 FQNEAQ. CDR3 length: 15 amino acids. V lost 1 base to trimming and J lost 1 base, with 10 bases between them. CDR3 nucleotide sequence: TGTGCCAGCAGCTTAGGGACACCCAAGAACACTGAAGCTTTCTTT. Translated: CASSLGTPKNTEAFF.

V and J are TRBV6-5 and TRBJ1-2, with a possible D match to TRBD1 (5 bases). This CDR3 comprises 12 residues. V dropped 6 bases and J dropped 8 bases, with 13 bases sitting between them. Germline V gene sequence: CDR1 MNHEY, CDR2 SVGAGI. The CDR3 bases are TGTGCCAGCAGCCGTCTGGGGGGAGGCTACACCTTC. Translated, it gives CASSRLGGGYTF.

The chain joins TRBV18 to TRBJ1-6, with D hard to call. Germline CDR1 is KGHSH and CDR2 is LQKENI. The CDR3 has 15 amino acids. The ends were cut back, 3 bases at V and 10 bases at J, with 16 bases in the middle. The CDR3 nucleotides are TGTGCCAGCTCACCGAAAAAACTTGGTAACTCACCCCTCCACTTT. Residues: CASSPKKLGNSPLHF.

This clone was seen only once. The J gene is TRBJ2-3, the V gene TRBV30; 13 bases map to TRBD2. Looked up from germline, CDR1 is GTSNPN and CDR2 is SVGIG (reference sequence). Losses at the gene ends were 5 bases for V and 8 bases for J; bases not matched to a gene: 13. This CDR3 has 16 amino acids. The CDR3 sequence is CAWGRTSGGTRGTQYF. The CDR3 DNA reads as TGTGCCTGGGGAAGGACTAGCGGGGGAACTAGGGGTACGCAGTATTTT.

Only a few counts were recorded for this clone. The chain has TRBV5-5 and TRBJ2-4; tentatively, D is TRBD1 or TRBD2 (6 bases each). The CDR3 consists of 18 residues. The V end was cut by 3 bases, the J end by 0 bases, with 19 bases between. CDR1 and CDR2 from the germline V gene are SGHKS and YYEKEE (reference sequence). The CDR3 sequence: CASSSTGRIFLAKNIQYF. The CDR3 DNA reads as TGTGCCAGCAGCTCAACAGGGAGGATCTTCTTAGCCAAAAACATTCAGTACTTC.

The rearrangement links TRBV7-8 to TRBJ2-3, with D perhaps matching TRBD2 (5 bases). Germline values: CDR1 SGHVS, CDR2 FQNEAQ. This CDR3 is 16 amino acids long. Trimming removed 5 bases at V and 1 base at J, with 16 bases between. The CDR3 DNA is TGTGCCAGCAGCCCTAGAACGAGCGGACGCACAGATACGCAGTATTTT. The encoded protein is CASSPRTSGRTDTQYF.

V and J are TRBV6-6 and TRBJ1-6; unclear D gene. V was cut by 6 bases and J by 8 bases, with 11 bases left in between. From germline, CDR1 is MNHNY and CDR2 SVGAGI (reference sequence). The CDR3 contains 13 residues. CDR3 residues: CASRHDRDSPLHF. Here the CDR3 DNA reads TGTGCCAGCAGACACGATAGGGATTCACCCCTCCACTTT.

The chain carries TRBV11-2 and TRBJ2-7, with D perhaps TRBD2 (5 bases). V shed 1 base and J shed 4 bases, with 11 bases lying between them. Germline V lookup: CDR1 SGHAT, CDR2 FQNNGV. The CDR3 length is 14 residues. The CDR3 region has the DNA TGTGCCAGCAGCTTAGCCCCCCGAGGGTACGAGCAGTACTTC. Amino acids: CASSLAPRGYEQYF.